This TCR beta chain was documented in a study of T-cell reconstitution after alpha-beta-depleted transplantation in children. The germline gives CDR1 MGHRA, CDR2 YSYEKL. The CDR3 sequence is 17 residues long. The J segment lost 6 bases and the V segment lost 3 bases, leaving 9 bases of the junction unmatched. Unique molecular identifiers were used in preparing the TCRbeta library. Each CDR3 protein gets one entry after TCRdb re-called the PCR reads with MiXCR. The profile shows approximately 490,000 distinct CDR3 sequences, roughly an eighth of them singletons. This receptor was identified in a human donor who donated a stem cell graft to a child with combined immunodeficiency. The rearrangement uses TRBV4-1 and TRBJ2-3; 13 positions agree with TRBD2. The sequencing used PBMCs from the stem cell graft donor, collected from the stem cell graft. CDR3 region: CASSHGLGTSGTDTQYF. For the CDR3, the DNA is TGCGCCAGCAGCCATGGCCTTGGGACTAGCGGGACCGATACGCAGTATTTT.